The 4 T cell receptor beta chains below all came from one sample that was sequenced in a study of blood T cell repertoires in COVID-19 (dated by TCRdb to 2019 to 2021). Receptors were amplified or captured by the immunoSEQ multiplex PCR assay. As stored in TCRdb, this immuneACCESS dataset retains in-frame rearrangements with V and J assigned. A fraction of the clones does not appear; measured against another copy, unresolved V genes explain less than half of the discrepancy, and the remainder lacks a known reason. This sample is represented by 540,000 or so clones; around 90% of them were singletons. The leading ten clones occupy roughly 8% of the sample. The specimen sequenced was peripheral blood. These receptors all stem from a woman aged 50 to 60 with COVID-19, enrolled during active disease.

CDR3 in DNA: TGTGCCAGCAGCTCGGGACTAGCCGTCGAGGTGGGTGAGCAGTTCTTC. Translation gives CASSSGLAVEVGEQFF. The J gene is TRBJ2-1, the V gene TRBV7-2; 9 nucleotides match TRBD2. The CDR3 loop spans 16 amino acids. The germline V gene has CDR1 SGHTA and CDR2 FQGNSA. The V gene end was trimmed by 4 bases and the J gene end by 9 bases; junction bases not matched to a gene: 13.

This clone showed up just a few times. V gene TRBV29-1 combines with J gene TRBJ2-3; tentatively, D is TRBD2 (6 bases). CDR1 SQVTM and CDR2 ANQGSEA come from the germline V gene. This CDR3 has 16 residues. Trimming stripped 4 bases from V and 6 bases from J, with 23 bases between. The CDR3 bases are TGCAGCGTTGCCCGCGGGACGGACGCTCGTGGGGATACGCAGTATTTT. It encodes CSVARGTDARGDTQYF.

The chain uses TRBV7-2 and TRBJ2-1; D possibly corresponds to TRBD1 (5 bases). Germline loops: CDR1 SGHTA, CDR2 FQGNSA. The CDR3 extends over 12 amino acids. Trimming took 5 bases from V and 8 from J, leaving 10 bases between them. CDR3 sequence: CASSRRGDEQFF. CDR3 nucleotide sequence: TGTGCCAGCAGCCGTAGGGGCGATGAGCAGTTCTTC.

This chain links TRBV12-5 with TRBJ2-1; D might be TRBD2 (7 bases). The V end was cut by 2 bases, the J end by 5 bases, with 16 bases between. Germline CDR1 and CDR2: LGHNT and FRNRAP. The CDR3 contains 16 residues. The DNA for the CDR3 is TGTGCTAGTGGTTTGAGCCGGGGGGCCCTTGACAATGAGCAGTTCTTC. Its translation is CASGLSRGALDNEQFF.